This T cell receptor (beta chain) was identified during a study of shared T cell receptors in the human thymus. Produced via immunoSEQ multiplex PCR; TCRdb's table is partial and in-frame only. This table has hundreds of thousands of clones, roughly 90% appearing once. The CDR3 has 18 residues. CDR1 and CDR2 (germline): SNHLY, FYNNEI. After removal of 11 bases from V and 0 bases from J, the junction contained 17 bases not matched to a gene. A further study also used this sample, focusing on human thymus T cells. That publication notes: Among the donors, all were healthy Finnish infants having corrective surgery for congenital heart defects. Thymus pieces cut out during corrective heart surgery were the tissue that was used. Within thymic and blood repertoires, V and J gene usage appeared to be biased.

The origin of this receptor is a boy in the first two years of life with a congenital heart defect. Sequencing was performed on thymocytes. V and J are TRBV2 and TRBJ2-1; 9 nucleotides match TRBD2. CDR3 sequence (DNA): TGTGCCTCAGGGAAGACTAGCGGCGGGCTGAGCTCCTACAATGAGCAGTTCTTC. It specifies CASGKTSGGLSSYNEQFF.